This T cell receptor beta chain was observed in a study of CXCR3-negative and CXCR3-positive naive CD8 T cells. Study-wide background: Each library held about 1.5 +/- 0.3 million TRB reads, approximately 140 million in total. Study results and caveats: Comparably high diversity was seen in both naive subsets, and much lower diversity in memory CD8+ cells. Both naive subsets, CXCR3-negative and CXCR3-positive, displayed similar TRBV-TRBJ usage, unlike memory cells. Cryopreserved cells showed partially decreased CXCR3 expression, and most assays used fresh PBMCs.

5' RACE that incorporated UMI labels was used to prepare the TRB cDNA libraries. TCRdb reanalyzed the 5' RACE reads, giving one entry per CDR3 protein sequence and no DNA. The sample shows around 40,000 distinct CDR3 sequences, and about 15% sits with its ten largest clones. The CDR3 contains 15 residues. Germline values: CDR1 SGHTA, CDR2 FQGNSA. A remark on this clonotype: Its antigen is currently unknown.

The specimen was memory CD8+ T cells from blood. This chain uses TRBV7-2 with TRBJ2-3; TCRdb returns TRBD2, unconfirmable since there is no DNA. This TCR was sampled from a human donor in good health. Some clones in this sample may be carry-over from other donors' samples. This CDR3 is CASSPGTTSTDTQYF.